The rows below give T cell receptor beta chains drawn from one sample of a study of CD8 T cells in ankylosing spondylitis. TCRdb used MiXCR to reprocess the 5' RACE reads, holding one entry per CDR3 protein. The table lists hundreds of thousands of distinct CDR3 sequences, about 12% of them singletons. Sequencing was done on a sample of blood, either unsorted or a sorted T cell fraction (not recorded which). The receptors were sampled from a male donor with ankylosing spondylitis. CDR3s include the opening cysteine and the closing phenylalanine or tryptophan. The D gene is left open where the match is weak. Expanded clones get a size class; other rows say once, few or many, or leave the size out.

V gene: TRBV5-4
clone size: .
J gene: TRBJ2-1
D gene: TRBD2
CDR3 protein: CASSLASGTFQYEQFF
CDR3 DNA: TGTGCCAGCAGCTTGGCTAGCGGGACGTTCCAGTATGAGCAGTTCTTC

V gene: TRBV18
clone size: .
J gene: TRBJ1-1
D gene: .
CDR3 protein: CASSPRPGMNTEAFF
CDR3 DNA: TGTGCCAGCTCACCACGCCCGGGCATGAACACTGAAGCTTTCTTT

V gene: TRBV12-3/TRBV12-4
clone size: .
J gene: TRBJ1-2
D gene: .
CDR3 protein: CASSPWTSGYTF
CDR3 DNA: TGTGCCAGCAGTCCATGGACATCCGGCTACACCTTC

V gene: TRBV7-9
clone size: .
J gene: TRBJ2-1
D gene: .
CDR3 protein: CASSLRGHPALDEQFF
CDR3 DNA: TGTGCCAGCAGCCTAAGGGGCCACCCAGCCCTCGATGAGCAGTTCTTC

V gene: TRBV11-2
clone size: few
J gene: TRBJ2-1
D gene: TRBD2
CDR3 protein: CASSLRIAGVFSYNEQFF
CDR3 DNA: TGTGCCAGCAGCTTAAGAATAGCGGGCGTGTTCTCCTACAATGAGCAGTTCTTC

V gene: TRBV4-3
clone size: few
J gene: TRBJ2-3
D gene: .
CDR3 protein: CASSSPGAGTDTQYF
CDR3 DNA: TGCGCCAGCAGCTCCCCTGGGGCCGGCACAGATACGCAGTATTTT

V gene: TRBV5-1
clone size: many
J gene: TRBJ2-7
D gene: TRBD2
CDR3 protein: CASSPSGGSNYEQYF
CDR3 DNA: TGCGCCAGCAGCCCAAGCGGGGGGTCGAACTACGAGCAGTACTTC

V gene: TRBV4-3
clone size: .
J gene: TRBJ1-5
D gene: .
CDR3 protein: CASSHLRSGQPQHF
CDR3 DNA: TGCGCCAGCAGCCATCTCAGGAGCGGGCAGCCCCAGCATTTT

V gene: TRBV5-1
clone size: many
J gene: TRBJ1-3
D gene: .
CDR3 protein: CASSLIGSGNTIYF
CDR3 DNA: TGCGCCAGCAGCTTGATCGGCTCTGGAAACACCATATATTTT

V gene: TRBV11-1
clone size: .
J gene: TRBJ2-1
D gene: .
CDR3 protein: CASSSGGGISYNEQFF
CDR3 DNA: TGTGCCAGCAGCTCCGGCGGTGGGATCTCCTACAATGAGCAGTTCTTC

V gene: TRBV6-6
clone size: few
J gene: TRBJ1-1
D gene: .
CDR3 protein: CASSYRSQEAFF
CDR3 DNA: TGTGCCAGCAGTTACAGGAGTCAGGAAGCTTTCTTT

V gene: TRBV5-1
clone size: .
J gene: TRBJ2-4
D gene: .
CDR3 protein: CASSPMGKNIQYF
CDR3 DNA: TGCGCCAGCAGCCCTATGGGCAAAAACATTCAGTACTTC

V gene: TRBV11-3
clone size: few
J gene: TRBJ2-2
D gene: .
CDR3 protein: CASSLDFGELFF
CDR3 DNA: TGTGCCAGCAGCTTAGATTTCGGGGAGCTGTTTTTT

V gene: TRBV7-3
clone size: few
J gene: TRBJ2-5
D gene: TRBD2
CDR3 protein: CASSLREGETQYF
CDR3 DNA: TGTGCCAGCAGCTTACGGGAGGGGGAGACCCAGTACTTC

V gene: TRBV5-1
clone size: .
J gene: TRBJ2-7
D gene: TRBD1
CDR3 protein: CASSVPTGDPYEQYF
CDR3 DNA: TGCGCCAGCAGCGTACCGACAGGGGACCCCTACGAGCAGTACTTC

V gene: TRBV4-1
clone size: .
J gene: TRBJ2-7
D gene: .
CDR3 protein: CASSQDRVRFYEQYF
CDR3 DNA: TGCGCCAGCAGCCAAGACAGGGTAAGATTCTACGAGCAGTACTTC

V gene: TRBV28
clone size: .
J gene: TRBJ2-7
D gene: .
CDR3 protein: CASSLKNLGQYF
CDR3 DNA: TGTGCCAGCAGCCTTAAGAACTTAGGGCAGTACTTC

V gene: TRBV27
clone size: .
J gene: TRBJ2-3
D gene: TRBD2
CDR3 protein: CASSLREGPDTQYF
CDR3 DNA: TGTGCCAGCAGTTTAAGGGAGGGCCCAGATACGCAGTATTTT

V gene: TRBV29-1
clone size: many
J gene: TRBJ2-1
D gene: .
CDR3 protein: CSVELPGEQFF
CDR3 DNA: TGCAGCGTTGAATTGCCTGGTGAGCAGTTCTTC

V gene: TRBV4-3
clone size: .
J gene: TRBJ1-1
D gene: .
CDR3 protein: CASSRGGQMNTEAFF
CDR3 DNA: TGCGCCAGCAGCCGAGGTGGACAGATGAACACTGAAGCTTTCTTT

V gene: TRBV6-1
clone size: .
J gene: TRBJ1-2
D gene: TRBD1
CDR3 protein: CASSRTGVGRYTF
CDR3 DNA: TGTGCCAGCAGTCGGACAGGGGTGGGGCGCTACACCTTC

V gene: TRBV20-1
clone size: .
J gene: TRBJ1-6
D gene: TRBD1
CDR3 protein: CSASPDRVDSPLHF
CDR3 DNA: TGCAGTGCTAGCCCGGACAGGGTCGATTCACCCCTCCACTTT

V gene: TRBV20-1
clone size: few
J gene: TRBJ1-5
D gene: .
CDR3 protein: CSARGPYSNQPQHF
CDR3 DNA: TGCAGTGCTAGAGGACCTTATAGCAATCAGCCCCAGCATTTT

V gene: TRBV18
clone size: .
J gene: TRBJ1-2
D gene: .
CDR3 protein: CASSIIARAENYGYTF
CDR3 DNA: TGTGCCAGCTCAATAATTGCCAGGGCCGAAAACTATGGCTACACCTTC

V gene: TRBV20-1
clone size: few
J gene: TRBJ2-7
D gene: TRBD2
CDR3 protein: CSATSGVSYEQYF
CDR3 DNA: TGCAGTGCTACCAGCGGGGTCTCCTACGAGCAGTACTTC

V gene: TRBV5-1
clone size: .
J gene: TRBJ2-7
D gene: .
CDR3 protein: CASSTDGGGNANEQYF
CDR3 DNA: TGCGCCAGCAGCACCGACGGTGGGGGAAACGCGAACGAGCAGTACTTC

V gene: TRBV20-1
clone size: .
J gene: TRBJ2-4
D gene: TRBD2
CDR3 protein: CSAQLAGGRYF
CDR3 DNA: TGCAGTGCGCAGCTAGCGGGGGGGCGATACTTC

V gene: TRBV29-1
clone size: many
J gene: TRBJ2-5
D gene: .
CDR3 protein: CSVRGAGAQETQYF
CDR3 DNA: TGCAGCGTCCGAGGGGCAGGGGCCCAAGAGACCCAGTACTTC

V gene: TRBV29-1
clone size: many
J gene: TRBJ2-5
D gene: TRBD2
CDR3 protein: CSGGLAGLETQYF
CDR3 DNA: TGCAGCGGGGGACTAGCGGGATTAGAGACCCAGTACTTC

V gene: TRBV4-2
clone size: few
J gene: TRBJ2-7
D gene: .
CDR3 protein: CASSQEGQPREQYF
CDR3 DNA: TGTGCCAGCAGCCAAGAAGGACAGCCACGGGAGCAGTACTTC

V gene: TRBV5-1
clone size: many
J gene: TRBJ1-1
D gene: .
CDR3 protein: CASSLRTNTEAFF
CDR3 DNA: TGCGCCAGCAGCTTAAGAACAAACACTGAAGCTTTCTTT

V gene: TRBV5-5
clone size: .
J gene: TRBJ1-2
D gene: .
CDR3 protein: CAISSGVGGYTF
CDR3 DNA: TGTGCCATCAGCTCCGGGGTCGGCGGCTACACCTTC

V gene: TRBV4-2
clone size: few
J gene: TRBJ1-4
D gene: .
CDR3 protein: CASSRGDLSTNEKLFF
CDR3 DNA: TGTGCCAGCAGCCGCGGGGACCTTTCAACTAATGAAAAACTGTTTTTT

V gene: TRBV25-1
clone size: .
J gene: TRBJ2-4
D gene: .
CDR3 protein: CASSDLGDPKNIQYF
CDR3 DNA: TGTGCCAGCAGTGACCTAGGGGATCCCAAAAACATTCAGTACTTC

V gene: TRBV29-1
clone size: few
J gene: TRBJ2-1
D gene: TRBD2
CDR3 protein: CSVEGREIGNEQFF
CDR3 DNA: TGCAGCGTTGAAGGGCGGGAGATCGGCAATGAGCAGTTCTTC

V gene: TRBV29-1
clone size: many
J gene: TRBJ2-5
D gene: .
CDR3 protein: CSGARGQETQYF
CDR3 DNA: TGCAGCGGGGCAAGGGGACAAGAGACCCAGTACTTC

V gene: TRBV28
clone size: .
J gene: TRBJ2-2
D gene: .
CDR3 protein: CATRPGIRTGELFF
CDR3 DNA: TGTGCCACCCGACCCGGGATAAGGACCGGGGAGCTGTTTTTT

V gene: TRBV7-2
clone size: .
J gene: TRBJ2-7
D gene: .
CDR3 protein: CASSSPRDWPYEQYF
CDR3 DNA: TGTGCCAGCAGCTCCCCCCGGGACTGGCCCTACGAGCAGTACTTC

V gene: TRBV29-1
clone size: .
J gene: TRBJ2-5
D gene: TRBD1
CDR3 protein: CSVLTGGSETQYF
CDR3 DNA: TGCAGCGTTTTAACAGGGGGGTCGGAGACCCAGTACTTC

V gene: TRBV12-3/TRBV12-4
clone size: few
J gene: TRBJ1-6
D gene: .
CDR3 protein: CASRPRGLDAGFLRSPLHF
CDR3 DNA: TGTGCCAGCAGACCCCGAGGGCTTGATGCCGGATTCCTGAGATCACCCCTCCACTTT

V gene: TRBV27
clone size: few
J gene: TRBJ2-1
D gene: .
CDR3 protein: CASSLTSLENEQFF
CDR3 DNA: TGTGCCAGCAGTTTAACGTCGCTAGAGAATGAGCAGTTCTTC

V gene: TRBV27
clone size: few
J gene: TRBJ1-1
D gene: .
CDR3 protein: CASSSDSTNTEAFF
CDR3 DNA: TGTGCCAGCAGCTCAGACAGTACGAACACTGAAGCTTTCTTT

V gene: TRBV7-9
clone size: few
J gene: TRBJ2-1
D gene: .
CDR3 protein: CASSSRDGKQFF
CDR3 DNA: TGTGCCAGCAGCTCACGGGACGGCAAGCAGTTCTTC

V gene: TRBV20-1
clone size: few
J gene: TRBJ1-5
D gene: .
CDR3 protein: CSASLLSLRDQPQHF
CDR3 DNA: TGCAGTGCTAGTCTCCTATCGCTACGGGATCAGCCCCAGCATTTT

V gene: TRBV12-3/TRBV12-4
clone size: few
J gene: TRBJ2-3
D gene: TRBD2
CDR3 protein: CASLAGDTDTQYF
CDR3 DNA: TGTGCCAGCTTAGCGGGAGACACAGATACGCAGTATTTT

V gene: TRBV10-3
clone size: .
J gene: TRBJ2-7
D gene: .
CDR3 protein: CAISDNHRDGYEQYF
CDR3 DNA: TGTGCCATCAGTGATAATCACCGGGACGGGTACGAGCAGTACTTC

V gene: TRBV5-1
clone size: few
J gene: TRBJ1-1
D gene: .
CDR3 protein: CASSLVPGENTEAFF
CDR3 DNA: TGCGCCAGCAGCTTGGTCCCGGGGGAGAACACTGAAGCTTTCTTT

V gene: TRBV6-1
clone size: .
J gene: TRBJ2-5
D gene: TRBD2
CDR3 protein: CASRLAGYQETQYF
CDR3 DNA: TGTGCCAGCAGACTAGCGGGGTACCAAGAGACCCAGTACTTC

V gene: TRBV2
clone size: .
J gene: TRBJ1-4
D gene: .
CDR3 protein: CASSDDSHEKLFF
CDR3 DNA: TGTGCCAGCAGTGATGATTCACATGAAAAACTGTTTTTT

V gene: TRBV7-9
clone size: few
J gene: TRBJ2-3
D gene: .
CDR3 protein: CASSWDLLGPQYF
CDR3 DNA: TGTGCCAGCAGCTGGGACCTGCTAGGGCCGCAGTATTTT

V gene: TRBV4-3
clone size: many
J gene: TRBJ2-5
D gene: .
CDR3 protein: CASSQDVNRGTQYF
CDR3 DNA: TGCGCCAGCAGCCAAGATGTGAACCGGGGGACCCAGTACTTC

V gene: TRBV10-3
clone size: few
J gene: TRBJ2-7
D gene: .
CDR3 protein: CAIRPASSYEQYF
CDR3 DNA: TGTGCCATCAGGCCGGCCTCATCCTACGAGCAGTACTTC

V gene: TRBV6-2/TRBV6-3
clone size: .
J gene: TRBJ1-5
D gene: .
CDR3 protein: CASTRGQFNQPQHF
CDR3 DNA: TGTGCCAGCACCCGGGGGCAGTTCAATCAGCCCCAGCATTTT

V gene: TRBV7-2
clone size: .
J gene: TRBJ2-7
D gene: TRBD1
CDR3 protein: CASSIRQGEYEQYF
CDR3 DNA: TGTGCCAGCAGCATCCGACAGGGGGAATACGAGCAGTACTTC

V gene: TRBV4-3
clone size: many
J gene: TRBJ1-2
D gene: .
CDR3 protein: CASSQVIEYYGYTF
CDR3 DNA: TGCGCCAGCAGCCAAGTAATCGAGTACTATGGCTACACCTTC

V gene: TRBV20-1
clone size: .
J gene: TRBJ1-4
D gene: .
CDR3 protein: CSASQRGAGEKLFF
CDR3 DNA: TGCAGTGCTAGTCAGCGGGGGGCCGGTGAAAAACTGTTTTTT